The clone carrying this T cell receptor beta chain came up a few times. The antigen remains unidentified. One end of the junction is discordant with germline, which a read error may explain. A modified ARM-PCR protocol with three rounds of nested PCR amplified TCRbeta. TCRdb re-called the multiplex PCR reads with MiXCR, one entry per CDR3 protein. The sample gives more than 85,000 distinct CDR3 sequences, 61% of which show up once; roughly 15% is in the top ten. RNA was extracted from bulk tissue without any cell sorting. Chemotherapy-naive patients with new lung cancer underwent thoracic surgery in China, August–November 2014. These data belong to a study of tumor and adjacent non-tumor tissue in lung cancer. The study's findings and limits: TCR diversity was significantly greater in tumor than normal lung tissue.

This TCR derives from a man between 65 and 85 years old with non-small cell lung cancer. The sequenced material came from lung tumor tissue.

CDR3 region: CAGSYSSAYSNQPRHF. CDR3 coding DNA: TGTGCCGGCAGTTACTCGTCAGCTTATAGCAATCAGCCCCGGCATTTT. The chain links TRBV6-5 to TRBJ1-5; unclear D gene. There are 16 residues in the CDR3. Germline V gene sequence: CDR1 MNHEY, CDR2 SVGAGI.